Below, one T cell receptor beta chain is given with its context. Assay: immunoSEQ multiplex PCR; the TCRdb copy retains only in-frame clones and omits some. Among around 330,000 clones listed, less than 85% were seen once. This sample is drawn from a study of blood T cell repertoires in COVID-19. The CDR3 extends over 15 amino acids. Trimming at V came to 1 base and at J to 4 bases, leaving 5 bases not matched to a gene. Germline V gene lookup returns CDR1 SGHRS and CDR2 YFSETQ. Before they entered the study, exposed participants had met a COVID-19 case within 2 weeks. This chain joins TRBV5-1 and TRBJ1-5, with 7 bases fitting TRBD1. This sequence originates from a woman in her thirties who had been exposed to COVID-19. Sequencing was performed on PBMCs or T cells enriched from blood (not recorded which). The CDR3 reads CASSLLGQTNQPQHF. CDR3 in DNA: TGCGCCAGCAGCTTGCTGGGACAGACTAATCAGCCCCAGCATTTT.